This T cell receptor beta chain emerged from a study of Ad26.COV2.S vaccination and SARS-CoV-2 variants. Study-wide context: By the intramuscular route, Ad26.COV2.S was given once, or twice 56 days apart.

Findings and caveats of the study: Breadth, reportedly substantial, characterized the spike-specific CD8+ and CD4+ T cell responses after vaccination. While placebo recipients had lower spike-specific TCR breadth, vaccine recipients had more.

Sequencing was performed with immunoSEQ multiplex PCR; in TCRdb, only in-frame clones are kept and a portion is missing. The sample holds some 350,000 clones, about nine tenths seen once. Noted treatment: roughly 18 received Ad26.COV2.S at low or high dose, single or two shots; about 5 received placebo; per-sample allocation not given. Collection of samples fell on day 63 after the first vaccine or placebo injection. Participants' vaccine, an Ad26 vector, delivered Wuhan-strain SARS-CoV-2 spike. In regard to this clone: Its antigen is still unknown.

Losses at the gene ends were 7 bases for V and 3 bases for J; bases not matched to a gene: 7. This CDR3 has 15 residues. Germline CDR1 reads WSHSY; CDR2 reads SAAADI. The TCR originated in a person between 18 and 65 years old who received the Ad26.COV2.S COVID-19 vaccine or a placebo. The chain has TRBV10-2 and TRBJ2-3, with 10 bases fitting TRBD1. The sample was peripheral blood, taken in a trial of Ad26.COV2.S vaccine versus placebo. The CDR3 DNA reads as TGCGCCAGCACCGAACCGGGACAGGGGACAGATACGCAGTATTTT. It is translated as CASTEPGQGTDTQYF.